One sample yielded the 27 T cell receptor beta chains listed below, sequenced in a study of cytomegalovirus exposure and HLA in healthy donors. The PCR had 60 Vbeta and 13 Jbeta primers. Here immunoSEQ multiplex PCR was the method, and the copy in TCRdb shows in-frame clones only, minus some. The table records some 150,000 clones, roughly four fifths of them present only once. The sample taken for sequencing was PBMCs. Source of these receptors: a man aged 30 to 45 in good health and CMV-seropositive.

This clone was recorded a few times. The chain employs TRBV25-1 and TRBJ1-6; 8 positions match TRBD1. Germline-derived CDR1 and CDR2 are MGHDK and SYGVNS. The ends lost 10 bases at V and 9 bases at J; junction bases unmatched: 11. This CDR3 spans 14 amino acids. CDR3 protein: CATTLWTGSSPLHF. CDR3 bases: TGTGCCACTACTCTATGGACAGGGAGTTCACCCCTCCACTTT.

This clone turned up a few times. This same CDR3 is encoded by further DNA sequences in the sample. The V call is TRBV7-2, the J call TRBJ2-7; TRBD1 might be the D (6 bases). CDR1 and CDR2 from the germline V gene are SGHTA and FQGNSA. The CDR3 has 13 residues. Trimming removed 4 bases at V and 4 bases at J, with 11 bases between. The CDR3 nucleotides are TGTGCCAGCAGCTATGACAGGATGTACGAGCAGTACTTC. It translates to CASSYDRMYEQYF.

V gene TRBV18 combines with J gene TRBJ1-1, with a tentative D call TRBD1 (5 bases). V shed 3 bases and J shed 0 bases, with 14 bases lying between them. CDR3 length: 16 residues. From germline, CDR1 is KGHSH and CDR2 LQKENI. DNA for the CDR3: TGTGCCAGCTCACCGGGGCGATCTCCTATGAACACTGAAGCTTTCTTT. Translating it yields CASSPGRSPMNTEAFF.

The chain recombines TRBV28 with TRBJ1-6, with D possibly TRBD1 on 5 matching bases. This CDR3 has 12 amino acids. The germline CDR1 and CDR2 sequences are MDHEN and SYDVKM. V lost 8 bases and J 5 bases, leaving 7 bases between the germline ends. The CDR3 reads CASGANNSPLHF. The DNA of the CDR3 is TGTGCCAGCGGGGCTAATAATTCACCCCTCCACTTT.

V usage is TRBV6-1 and J usage is TRBJ1-6; D unresolved. Germline CDR1 and CDR2: MNHNS and SASEGT. This CDR3 region has 15 residues. V dropped 8 bases and J dropped 8 bases, with 19 bases sitting between them. CDR3 sequence: CASLSRRNLDSPLHF. The CDR3 nucleotides read TGTGCCAGCCTATCCCGGAGGAATTTGGATTCACCCCTCCACTTT.

The chain employs TRBV12-5 and TRBJ2-3; 10 nucleotides agree with TRBD2. The CDR3 extends over 18 amino acids. Germline CDR1 is LGHNT and CDR2 is FRNRAP. Trimming removed 0 bases from V and 3 bases from J; junction bases left unmatched: 9. CDR3 amino acids: CASGLVSSGSLVTDTQYF. CDR3 nucleotide sequence: TGTGCTAGTGGTTTGGTCTCTAGCGGGAGTTTGGTGACAGATACGCAGTATTTT.

The chain recombines TRBV10-2 with TRBJ2-3; 8 bases line up with TRBD2. The CDR3 consists of 16 residues. The V and J ends lost 3 bases and 0 bases, in that order; junction bases with no gene match: 5. The germline gives CDR1 WSHSY, CDR2 SAAADI. The CDR3 sequence is CASSETSGVSTDTQYF. CDR3 nucleotide sequence: TGCGCCAGCAGTGAAACTAGCGGAGTTAGCACAGATACGCAGTATTTT.

The J gene is TRBJ2-2, the V gene TRBV5-1; perhaps TRBD2 as D (6 bases). Germline lookup yields CDR1 SGHRS and CDR2 YFSETQ. This CDR3 comprises 15 residues. Deletions cut 1 base from V and 4 bases from J, with 11 bases between. The CDR3 here is CASSLTGESTGELFF. CDR3 nucleotides: TGCGCCAGCAGCTTGACGGGAGAGTCCACCGGGGAGCTGTTTTTT.

The chain has TRBV25-1 and TRBJ1-5; TRBD1 agrees at 7 bases. Germline V gives CDR1 MGHDK, CDR2 SYGVNS. The ends lost 5 bases at V and 0 bases at J; junction bases unmatched: 1. The CDR3 extends over 14 amino acids. CDR3 protein: CASSRTGSNQPQHF. CDR3 bases: TGTGCCAGCAGTCGGACAGGTAGCAATCAGCCCCAGCATTTT.

This chain uses TRBV5-1 with TRBJ2-7; a weak D match, TRBD1 (6 bases). Germline CDR1 SGHRS, CDR2 YFSETQ. This CDR3 spans 14 amino acids. Trimming removed 6 bases from V and 6 bases from J, with 19 bases in between. CDR3 protein: CASKLRQDSAEQYF. The CDR3 nucleotides read TGCGCCAGCAAATTAAGACAGGATAGTGCCGAGCAGTACTTC. Complete variable domain (other parts from reference TRBV5-1 and TRBJ2-7): KAGVTQTPRYLIKTRGQQVTLSCSPISGHRSVSWYQQTPGQGLQFLFEYFSETQRNKGNFPGRFSGRQFSNSRSEMNVSTLELGDSALYLCASKLRQDSAEQYFGPGTRLTVT.

The J gene is TRBJ2-1, the V gene TRBV2; 11 bases map to TRBD2. CDR3 length: 19 amino acids. Trimming at V came to 7 bases and at J to 0 bases, leaving 14 bases not matched to a gene. The germline V gene has CDR1 SNHLY and CDR2 FYNNEI. The CDR3 protein is CASKMGLAVLESSYNEQFF. The CDR3 DNA sequence: TGTGCCAGCAAAATGGGACTAGCGGTTCTAGAGAGCTCCTACAATGAGCAGTTCTTC. Based on the CDR3 plus reference TRBV2 and TRBJ2-1, the full variable domain is EPEVTQTPSHQVTQMGQEVILRCVPISNHLYFYWYRQILGQKVEFLVSFYNNEISEKSEIFDDQFSVERPDGSNFTLKIRSTKLEDSAMYFCASKMGLAVLESSYNEQFFGPGTRLTVL.

The chain carries TRBV6-6 and TRBJ1-6; D is perhaps TRBD1 (6 bases). The CDR3 is made up of 13 amino acids. The germline CDR1 and CDR2 sequences are MNHNY and SVGAGI (reference sequence). The V gene lost 7 bases and the J gene lost 7 bases, with 11 bases spanning the gap. The CDR3 DNA sequence: TGTGCCAGCAAGGGGGGGCAAAATTCACCCCTCCACTTT. It is translated as CASKGGQNSPLHF.

V is TRBV6-5 and J is TRBJ1-4, with TRBD1 as a possible D gene (5 bases). The CDR3 spans 15 residues. Trimming took 6 bases from V and 2 from J, leaving 13 bases between them. The germline CDR1 and CDR2 sequences are MNHEY and SVGAGI. This CDR3 is CASRLGGMTNEKLFF. The CDR3 nucleotides read TGTGCCAGCAGATTGGGGGGAATGACTAATGAAAAACTGTTTTTT.

J is TRBJ2-7 and V is TRBV7-2; D is perhaps TRBD1 (6 bases). V was cut by 5 bases and J by 5 bases, with 16 bases left in between. The CDR3 contains 14 residues. CDR1 is SGHTA, CDR2 FQGNSA, per germline. The CDR3 region has the DNA TGTGCCAGCAGCCTCGGACAGACGAGGGACGAGCAGTACTTC. Protein sequence: CASSLGQTRDEQYF.

This sequence joins TRBV6-5 and TRBJ1-6, with TRBD1 matching 9 bases. V gave up 6 bases and J gave up 9 bases; unmatched junction bases: 9. The CDR3 sequence is 15 residues long. The germline V gene has CDR1 MNHEY and CDR2 SVGAGI. The chain's CDR3 is CASRGAGTGFSPLHF. The CDR3 bases are TGTGCCAGCAGGGGGGCCGGGACAGGGTTTTCACCCCTCCACTTT.

The rearrangement joins TRBV2 to TRBJ2-5, with 12 bases identical to TRBD2. Germline loops: CDR1 SNHLY, CDR2 FYNNEI. Trimming removed 11 bases from V and 3 bases from J; junction bases left unmatched: 7. This CDR3 spans 14 amino acids. The CDR3 loop reads CARGTSGQKETQYF. The CDR3 DNA reads TGTGCCCGCGGGACTAGCGGGCAAAAAGAGACCCAGTACTTC.

This clone was detected only once. This sequence joins TRBV5-1 and TRBJ2-1; D unclear. The CDR3 is made up of 15 amino acids. The V gene's germline CDR1 is SGHRS and CDR2 YFSETQ. V was shortened by 5 bases and J by 4 bases, with 16 bases between the two germline ends. CDR3 coding DNA: TGCGCCAGCAGTGCAGTGACAAGCACTTACAATGAGCAGTTCTTC. Translating it yields CASSAVTSTYNEQFF.

The chain has TRBV23-1 and TRBJ1-6, with a tentative D call TRBD1 (6 bases). TRBV23-1 is classed as an ORF, of uncertain function. This CDR3 has 9 residues. The germline V and J ends were trimmed by 7 bases and 19 bases, with 11 bases remaining between them. CDR3 coding DNA: TGCGCCAGCAACCGGGACACTCACTTT. Its translation is CASNRDTHF.

The chain links TRBV9 to TRBJ2-1; TRBD2 is a possible D gene (6 bases). The CDR3 covers 13 residues. V lost 7 bases and J 10 bases, leaving 18 bases between the germline ends. The germline V gene has CDR1 SGDLS and CDR2 YYNGEE. In DNA form, the CDR3 reads TGTGCCAGCGCATACGCGGACTATTGGGAGCAGTTCTTC. Its translation: CASAYADYWEQFF.

The chain has TRBV20-1 and TRBJ2-1; TRBD1 might be the D (6 bases). Trimming stripped 5 bases from V and 8 bases from J, with 10 bases between. The CDR3 sequence is 11 residues long. Germline V gene data show CDR1 as DFQATT and CDR2 as SNEGSKA (reference sequence). DNA for the CDR3: TGCAGTGCTCCACAGGGTCATGAGCAGTTCTTC. It translates to CSAPQGHEQFF.

This clone has only one observation. J is TRBJ2-5 and V is TRBV25-1, with D possibly matching TRBD2 (5 bases). The V gene lost 1 base and the J gene lost 2 bases, with 14 bases spanning the gap. Per the germline V gene, CDR1 is MGHDK and CDR2 is SYGVNS. There are 16 residues in the CDR3. In DNA form, the CDR3 reads TGTGCCAGCAGTGAATCTAGAGTGGCGGGTCAAGAGACCCAGTACTTC. It specifies CASSESRVAGQETQYF.

The J gene is TRBJ2-1, the V gene TRBV7-9; tentative D call: TRBD2 (6 bases). V lost 2 bases to trimming and J lost 4 bases, with 18 bases between them. CDR3 size: 17 residues. The germline gives CDR1 SEHNR, CDR2 FQNEAQ (reference sequence). The CDR3 sequence is CASSLIAVGHLYNEQFF. The CDR3 nucleotides read TGTGCCAGCAGCTTAATAGCGGTTGGCCACTTATACAATGAGCAGTTCTTC.

The rearrangement uses TRBV2 and TRBJ1-2; 7 positions match TRBD1. V lost 4 bases and J lost 5; bases outside the gene matches: 10. Germline CDR1 reads SNHLY; CDR2 reads FYNNEI. This CDR3 comprises 15 residues. CDR3 sequence reads: CASSVGGGAGYGYTF. The CDR3 coding sequence is TGTGCCAGCAGTGTAGGAGGGGGCGCGGGTTATGGCTACACCTTC.

The chain couples TRBV9 to TRBJ2-5, with 11 bases identical to TRBD1. This CDR3 has 15 residues. V lost 3 bases to trimming and J lost 2 bases; unmatched junction nucleotides: 3. Looked up from germline, CDR1 is SGDLS and CDR2 is YYNGEE. CDR3 coding DNA: TGTGCCAGCAGCGCGGGACAGGGGGGACAAGAGACCCAGTACTTC. Translation: CASSAGQGGQETQYF.

The chain links TRBV4-1 to TRBJ1-6; D unclear. Germline V CDR1 and CDR2: MGHRA, YSYEKL. The germline V and J ends were trimmed by 0 bases and 9 bases, with 9 bases remaining between them. This CDR3 spans 14 amino acids. The DNA for the CDR3 is TGCGCCAGCAGCCAAGAAGGGAGAAGTTCACCCCTCCACTTT. It specifies CASSQEGRSSPLHF.

The chain links TRBV2 to TRBJ2-5; 7 nucleotides match TRBD1. The CDR3 loop spans 14 amino acids. The trim removed 9 bases at V and 2 bases at J, leaving 9 bases unmatched. Germline V gene data show CDR1 as SNHLY and CDR2 as FYNNEI. CDR3 nucleotide sequence: TGTGCCAGAAGACAGGGTCTAGGGCAAGAGACCCAGTACTTC. It yields the protein CARRQGLGQETQYF.

The chain joins TRBV19 to TRBJ1-1; 7 bases line up with TRBD1. The CDR3 contains 13 residues. Germline V gene data show CDR1 as LNHDA and CDR2 as SQIVND (reference sequence). The V segment lost 7 bases and the J segment 7 bases; nucleotides outside the gene matches: 9. As DNA, the CDR3 is TGTGCCAGTATGCCGCGGGACAGCCTTGAAGCTTTCTTT. Its translation is CASMPRDSLEAFF.